This T cell receptor beta chain was recorded in a study of OX40 agonist ivuxolimab in advanced cancers. The repertoire was sequenced with immunoSEQ multiplex PCR; TCRdb's copy has only in-frame clones and lacks some. This sample has about 31,000 clones, with about 85% found just once. The CDR3 consists of 16 residues. J lost 7 bases, V lost 5 bases, and 11 bases had no gene match. From germline, CDR1 is MDHEN and CDR2 SYDVKM. The V gene is TRBV28, the J gene TRBJ2-4, with 10 bases fitting TRBD2. Specimen: CD4+ or CD8+ T cells sorted from blood, collected in a trial of the OX40 agonist ivuxolimab. The source is an adult with an advanced solid tumor such as melanoma, head and neck, liver or kidney cancer. The CDR3 spells CASSPVLAGDLNIQYF. The CDR3 nucleotides read TGTGCCAGCAGTCCAGTCCTAGCGGGAGATTTGAACATTCAGTACTTC.